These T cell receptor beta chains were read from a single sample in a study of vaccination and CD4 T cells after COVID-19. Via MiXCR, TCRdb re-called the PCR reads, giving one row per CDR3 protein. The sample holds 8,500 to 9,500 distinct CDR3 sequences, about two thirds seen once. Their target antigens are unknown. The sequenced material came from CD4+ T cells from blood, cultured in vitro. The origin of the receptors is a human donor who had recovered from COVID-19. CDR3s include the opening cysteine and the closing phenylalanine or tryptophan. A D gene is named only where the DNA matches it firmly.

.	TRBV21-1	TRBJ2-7	CASSKRRGKPYEQYF
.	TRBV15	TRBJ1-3	CATSRDQGGGNTIYF
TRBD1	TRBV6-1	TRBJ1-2	CASTLGQGNYGYTF
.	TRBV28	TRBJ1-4	CASSTDRVGVNEKLFF
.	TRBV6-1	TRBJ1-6	CASSEAYQVSPLHF
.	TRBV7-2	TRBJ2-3	CASSSPGRTDTQYF
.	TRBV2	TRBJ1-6	CASGGYNSPLHF
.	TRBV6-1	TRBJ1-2	CASSESPGNYGYTF
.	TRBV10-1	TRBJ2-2	CASSPQANTGELFF
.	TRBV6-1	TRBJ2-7	CASRNSYEQYF
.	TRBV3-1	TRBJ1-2	CASSTVPANYGYTF
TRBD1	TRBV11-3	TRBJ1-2	CASRKSGTGYANTF
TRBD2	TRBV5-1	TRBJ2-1	CASSLARRASGRNEQFF
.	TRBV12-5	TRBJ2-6	CASALSGANVLTF
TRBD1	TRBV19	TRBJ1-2	CASSMAGTGGYGYTF
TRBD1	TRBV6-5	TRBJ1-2	CASSYPTGAGPNYGYTF
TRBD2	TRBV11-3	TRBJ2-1	CASSSASGSSYNEQFF
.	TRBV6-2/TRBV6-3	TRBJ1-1	CASSYWDGNTEAFF
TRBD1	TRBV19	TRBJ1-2	CASSPTGGRGYTF
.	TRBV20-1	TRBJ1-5	CSARDLTEMPRGNQPQHF
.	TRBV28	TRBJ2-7	CASSSPGAGEDEQYF
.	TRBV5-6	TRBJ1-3	CASSLGLPGNTIYF
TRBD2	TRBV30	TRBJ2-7	CAWSKAGTLQYF
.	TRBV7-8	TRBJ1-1	CASSTYLGLNTEAFF
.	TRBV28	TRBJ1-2	CAVRGYGYTF
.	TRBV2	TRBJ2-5	CASRFRDTGNQETQYF
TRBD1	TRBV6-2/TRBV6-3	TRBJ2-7	CASSRQGYEQYF
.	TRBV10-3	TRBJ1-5	CAISEYGAGQSNQPQHF
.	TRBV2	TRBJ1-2	CASSAGQGYYGYTF
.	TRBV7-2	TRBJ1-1	CASSTRREGTEAFF
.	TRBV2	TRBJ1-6	CASNLQGDNSPLHF
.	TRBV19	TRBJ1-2	CASRTAGEHGYTF
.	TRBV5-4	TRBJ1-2	CASSPGRVESGYTF
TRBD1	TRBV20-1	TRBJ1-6	CSGNTGALSYNSPLHF
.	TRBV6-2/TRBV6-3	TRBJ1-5	CASSYFGNQPQHF
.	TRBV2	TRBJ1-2	CASSAYTANYGYTF
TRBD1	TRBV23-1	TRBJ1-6	CASSQASRGTYNSPLHF
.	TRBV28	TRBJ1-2	CASREVNYGYTF
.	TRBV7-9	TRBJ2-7	CASQGRLVTGPHEQYF
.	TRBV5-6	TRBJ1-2	CASSRRTDGYTF
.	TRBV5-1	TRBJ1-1	CASSLNPRNTEAFF
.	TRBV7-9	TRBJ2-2	CASSWLGQGSPGELFF
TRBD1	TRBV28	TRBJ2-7	CASGTVSSYEQYF
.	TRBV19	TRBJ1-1	CASGGQWGTNTEAFF
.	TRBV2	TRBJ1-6	CASSERAGENSPLHF